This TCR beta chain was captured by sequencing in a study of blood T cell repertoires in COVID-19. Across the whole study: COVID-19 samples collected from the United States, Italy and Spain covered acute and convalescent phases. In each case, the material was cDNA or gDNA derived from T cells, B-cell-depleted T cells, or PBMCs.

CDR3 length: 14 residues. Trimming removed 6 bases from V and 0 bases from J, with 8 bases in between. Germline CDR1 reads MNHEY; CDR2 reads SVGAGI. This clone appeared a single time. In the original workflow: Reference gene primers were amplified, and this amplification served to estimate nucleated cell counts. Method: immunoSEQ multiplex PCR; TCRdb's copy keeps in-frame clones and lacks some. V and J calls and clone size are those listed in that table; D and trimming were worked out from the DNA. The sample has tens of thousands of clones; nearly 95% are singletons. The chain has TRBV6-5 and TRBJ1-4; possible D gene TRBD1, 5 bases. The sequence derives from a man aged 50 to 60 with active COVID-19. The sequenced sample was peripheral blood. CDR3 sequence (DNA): TGTGCCAGCAGGGGGGGGACAACTAATGAAAAACTGTTTTTT. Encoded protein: CASRGGTTNEKLFF.